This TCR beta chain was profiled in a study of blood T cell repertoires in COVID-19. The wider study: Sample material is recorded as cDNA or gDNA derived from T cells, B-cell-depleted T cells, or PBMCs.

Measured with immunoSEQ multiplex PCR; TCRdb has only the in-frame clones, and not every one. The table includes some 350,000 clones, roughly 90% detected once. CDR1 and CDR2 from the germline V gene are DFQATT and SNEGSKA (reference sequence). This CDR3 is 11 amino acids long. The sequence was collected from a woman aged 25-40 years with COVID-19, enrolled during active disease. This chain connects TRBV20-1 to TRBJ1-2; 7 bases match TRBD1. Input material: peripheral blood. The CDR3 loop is CRGGFDYGYTF. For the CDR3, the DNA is TGCAGAGGGGGCTTCGACTATGGCTACACCTTC.